Ten or more counts support the clone carrying this TCR beta chain. Its antigen is unidentified. These data come from a study of identical twins. Findings of the study overall: Beta out-of-frame twin sharing showed a weaker excess. Shared out-of-frame alpha sequences (those common to twins) showed excess low generation probability. Invariant T cells like MAIT and iNKT could partly confound the zero-insertion analyses. Cross-sectional statistics underpinned the conclusions; the same donors were not followed.

A single record per CDR3 protein comes from TCRdb applying MiXCR to the 5' RACE reads. The sample lists roughly 710,000 distinct CDR3 sequences, around 6% occurring once. Sequenced material: naive T cells sorted from blood. This clonotype originated in a man between 18 and 35 years old in good health.

The CDR3 DNA reads as TGCAGCGTTGAGCCGCTAGCGGTCACAGATACGCAGTATTTT. It is translated as CSVEPLAVTDTQYF. This chain joins TRBV29-1 and TRBJ2-3, with 7 nucleotides matching TRBD2. Germline CDR1 and CDR2: SQVTM and ANQGSEA. There are 14 residues in the CDR3. Trimming removed 3 bases from V and 2 bases from J; junction bases left unmatched: 5.